Detailed here is one T cell receptor (beta chain). Its target is not known. V gave up 4 bases and J gave up 8 bases; unmatched junction bases: 13. CDR3 length: 16 amino acids. Germline assignment: CDR1 MNHEY and CDR2 SMNVEV (reference sequence). Described time point: cycle 4 day 1 (C4D1), after less than 7 weeks of nivolumab. Every single patient, without exception, relapsed after autologous stem cell transplantation, and brentuximab vedotin exposure varied. Complete response, partial response or progressive disease constituted the best response categories observed. This sample was included in a study of PD-1 blockade in classical Hodgkin lymphoma. Findings and limits, study-wide: Reports described newly diagnosed patients as having lower baseline TCR diversity than healthy donors.

Sequenced by immunoSEQ multiplex PCR; TCRdb stores in-frame clones only, minus some. The table shows more than 95,000 clones, with around 90% occurring only once. This sequence originates from a human donor with classical Hodgkin lymphoma. The source material was peripheral blood mononuclear cells (PBMCs), sampled before the fourth cycle of nivolumab. J is TRBJ2-2 and V is TRBV27; TRBD2 matches at 7 bases. In DNA, the CDR3 is TGTGCCAGCAGTTCCCGACTAGCCTCCGGCATGGGGGAGCTGTTTTTT. It yields the protein CASSSRLASGMGELFF.